These T cell receptor beta chains were read from a single sample in a study of cytomegalovirus exposure and HLA in healthy donors. Method: immunoSEQ multiplex PCR; TCRdb's copy keeps in-frame clones and lacks some. Of around 300,000 clones in the sample, under 80% were seen once. The sample taken for sequencing was PBMCs. These receptor sequences come from a female donor in good health and CMV-seronegative. The CDR3 runs from the conserved cysteine through the conserved F or W. The D gene is left open where the match is weak. The listing skips clone size in some rows; elsewhere it reads once, few, many or a size class.

>NA|14|TRBV2|TRBJ1-6|TRBD1
TGTGCCAGCGATAAAGACAGGGGAAATTCACCCCTCCACTTT
CASDKDRGNSPLHF
>NA|15|TRBV5-1|TRBJ1-1|TRBD1
TGCGCCAGCAGCCTTCCGGGACAGGGGGACACTGAAGCTTTCTTT
CASSLPGQGDTEAFF
>NA|14|TRBV6-1|TRBJ1-1|NA
TGTGCCACTGGAGAGGGGGTCATGAACACTGAAGCTTTCTTT
CATGEGVMNTEAFF
>NA|13|TRBV18|TRBJ2-5|NA
TGTGCCAGCTCACCAGACAGTGTGGAGACCCAGTACTTC
CASSPDSVETQYF
>once|14|TRBV7-6|TRBJ2-7|NA
TGTGCCAGCAGCTTAGGGCCCGCGGCGGGCGAGCAGTACTTC
CASSLGPAAGEQYF
>few|12|TRBV6-6|TRBJ1-2|TRBD1
TGTGCCAGCAGTGCGACAGGGTCAGGCTACACCTTC
CASSATGSGYTF
>NA|20|TRBV19|TRBJ2-5|TRBD2
TGTGCCAGTAGTCCCCCCCCGGGACTAGCGGGAGTGAGCGGAGGAGAGACCCAGTACTTC
CASSPPPGLAGVSGGETQYF
>NA|13|TRBV14|TRBJ1-1|NA
TGTGCCAGCAGCCAACAGGTAACCACTGAAGCTTTCTTT
CASSQQVTTEAFF
>few|17|TRBV21-1|TRBJ1-5|NA
TGTGCCAGCAGCAAAGAAGAGAGTTGGGCAGGATATCAGCCCCAGCATTTT
CASSKEESWAGYQPQHF
>NA|14|TRBV18|TRBJ1-1|NA
TGTGCCAGCTCACGCCAGACAGGACACACTGAAGCTTTCTTT
CASSRQTGHTEAFF
>NA|15|TRBV5-1|TRBJ2-5|NA
TGCGCCAGCAGCTTGGCCAGGGGATCTCAAGAGACCCAGTACTTC
CASSLARGSQETQYF
>NA|15|TRBV7-7|TRBJ2-1|TRBD2
TGTGCTAGCAGCCCAACTAGCGGAGTTAACAATGAGCAGTTCTTC
CASSPTSGVNNEQFF
>once|13|TRBV27|TRBJ2-7|NA
TGTGCCAGCAGCAACAGGAGAGCCTACGAGCAGTACTTC
CASSNRRAYEQYF
>NA|14|TRBV6-1|TRBJ2-7|TRBD2
TGTGCCAGCAACGAGCGGGAGGGGCCCTACGAGCAGTACTTC
CASNEREGPYEQYF
>NA|15|TRBV2|TRBJ1-2|NA
TGTGCCAGCAGCCCCCGAGGAGGGGCACACTATGGCTACACCTTC
CASSPRGGAHYGYTF
>NA|19|TRBV5-1|TRBJ2-2|NA
TGCGCCAGCAGCTTGGACGGGGGGCTGAGCGGGATAAACACCGGGGAGCTGTTTTTT
CASSLDGGLSGINTGELFF
>NA|15|TRBV5-1|TRBJ1-4|TRBD1
TGCGCCAGCAGCCCTCCGGGACAGGAAAATGAAAAACTGTTTTTT
CASSPPGQENEKLFF
>NA|14|TRBV19|TRBJ1-5|TRBD1
TGTGCCAGTAAACCTGGACAGGGTAATCAGCCCCAGCATTTT
CASKPGQGNQPQHF